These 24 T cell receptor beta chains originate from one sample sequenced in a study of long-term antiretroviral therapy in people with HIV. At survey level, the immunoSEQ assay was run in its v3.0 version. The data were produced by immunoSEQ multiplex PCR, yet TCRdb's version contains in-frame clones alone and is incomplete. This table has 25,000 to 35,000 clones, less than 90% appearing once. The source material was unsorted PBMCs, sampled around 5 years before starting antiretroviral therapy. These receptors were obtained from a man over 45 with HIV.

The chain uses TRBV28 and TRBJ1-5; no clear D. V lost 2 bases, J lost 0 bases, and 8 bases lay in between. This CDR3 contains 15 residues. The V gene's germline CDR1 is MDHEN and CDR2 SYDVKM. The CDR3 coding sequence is TGTGCCAGCAGTTTACTCCCGGGTAGCAATCAGCCCCAGCATTTT. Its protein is CASSLLPGSNQPQHF.

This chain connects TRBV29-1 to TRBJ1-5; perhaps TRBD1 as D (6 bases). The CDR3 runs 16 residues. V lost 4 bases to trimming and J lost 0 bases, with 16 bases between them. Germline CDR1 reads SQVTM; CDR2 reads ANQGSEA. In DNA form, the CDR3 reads TGCAGCGTTGTTATTGGGGGCTCTTATAGCAATCAGCCCCAGCATTTT. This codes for CSVVIGGSYSNQPQHF.

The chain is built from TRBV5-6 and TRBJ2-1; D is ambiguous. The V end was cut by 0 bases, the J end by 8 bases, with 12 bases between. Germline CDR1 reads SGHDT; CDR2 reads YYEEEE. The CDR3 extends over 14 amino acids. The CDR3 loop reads CASSLDRFLDEQFF. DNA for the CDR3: TGTGCCAGCAGCTTGGATCGCTTTTTGGATGAGCAGTTCTTC.

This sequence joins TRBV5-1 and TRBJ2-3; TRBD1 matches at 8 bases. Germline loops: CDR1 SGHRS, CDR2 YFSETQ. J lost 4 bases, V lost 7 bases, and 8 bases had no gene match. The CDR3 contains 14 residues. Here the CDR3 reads CASRDRGSADTQYF. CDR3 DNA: TGCGCCAGCCGAGACAGGGGAAGTGCAGATACGCAGTATTTT.

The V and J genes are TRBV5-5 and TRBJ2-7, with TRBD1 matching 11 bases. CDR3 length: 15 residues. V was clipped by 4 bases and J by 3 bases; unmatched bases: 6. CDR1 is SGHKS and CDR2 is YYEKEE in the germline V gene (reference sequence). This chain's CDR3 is CASSPGTGGIYEQYF. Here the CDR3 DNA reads TGTGCCAGCAGCCCCGGGACAGGGGGAATCTACGAGCAGTACTTC.

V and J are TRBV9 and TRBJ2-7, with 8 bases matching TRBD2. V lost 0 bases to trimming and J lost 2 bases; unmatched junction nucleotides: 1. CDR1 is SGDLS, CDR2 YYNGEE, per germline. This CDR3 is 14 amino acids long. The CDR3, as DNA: TGTGCCAGCAGCGTAGCAGCGGGGGCCTACGAGCAGTACTTC. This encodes CASSVAAGAYEQYF.

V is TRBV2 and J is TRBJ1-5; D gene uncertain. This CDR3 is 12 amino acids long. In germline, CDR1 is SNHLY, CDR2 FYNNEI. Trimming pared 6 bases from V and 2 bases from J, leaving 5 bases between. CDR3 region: CASRAGNQPQHF. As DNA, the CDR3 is TGTGCCAGCAGGGCGGGCAATCAGCCCCAGCATTTT.

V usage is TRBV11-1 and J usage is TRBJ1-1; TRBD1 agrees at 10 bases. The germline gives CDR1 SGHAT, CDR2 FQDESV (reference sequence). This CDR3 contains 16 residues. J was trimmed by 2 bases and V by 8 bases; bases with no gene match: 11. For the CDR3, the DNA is TGTGCCAGCGCTTGGGGGACAGGGGCCGATAACACTGAAGCTTTCTTT. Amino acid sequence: CASAWGTGADNTEAFF.

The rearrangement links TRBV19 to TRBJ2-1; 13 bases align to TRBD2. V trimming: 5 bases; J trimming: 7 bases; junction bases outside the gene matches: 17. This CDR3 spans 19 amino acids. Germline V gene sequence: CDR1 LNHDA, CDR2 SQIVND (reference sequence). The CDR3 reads CASSLRGQKLAGGPNEQFF. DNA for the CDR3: TGTGCCAGTAGTCTTCGGGGACAAAAACTAGCGGGAGGGCCTAATGAGCAGTTCTTC.

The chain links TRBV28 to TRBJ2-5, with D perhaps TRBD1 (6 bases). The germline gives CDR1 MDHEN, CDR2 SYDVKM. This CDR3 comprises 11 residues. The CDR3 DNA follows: TGTAATACAGGGTCAGGAGAGACCCAGTACTTC. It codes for CNTGSGETQYF.

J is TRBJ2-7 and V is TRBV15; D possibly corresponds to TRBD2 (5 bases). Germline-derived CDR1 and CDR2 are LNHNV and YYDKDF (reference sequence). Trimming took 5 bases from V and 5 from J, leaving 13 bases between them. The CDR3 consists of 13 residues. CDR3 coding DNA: TGTGCCACCAGCCGGGGTGCCGCTCACGAGCAGTACTTC. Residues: CATSRGAAHEQYF. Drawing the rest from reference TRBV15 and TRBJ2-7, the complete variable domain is DAMVIQNPRYQVTQFGKPVTLSCSQTLNHNVMYWYQQKSSQAPKLLFHYYDKDFNNEADTPDNFQSRRPNTSFCFLDIRSPGLGDTAMYLCATSRGAAHEQYFGPGTRLTVT.

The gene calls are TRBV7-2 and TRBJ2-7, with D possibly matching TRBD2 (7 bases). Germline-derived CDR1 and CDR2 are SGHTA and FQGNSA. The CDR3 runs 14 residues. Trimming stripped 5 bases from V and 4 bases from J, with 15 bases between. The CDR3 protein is CASSLEGGAYEQYF. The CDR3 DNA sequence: TGTGCCAGCAGCCTGGAAGGGGGGGCTTACGAGCAGTACTTC.

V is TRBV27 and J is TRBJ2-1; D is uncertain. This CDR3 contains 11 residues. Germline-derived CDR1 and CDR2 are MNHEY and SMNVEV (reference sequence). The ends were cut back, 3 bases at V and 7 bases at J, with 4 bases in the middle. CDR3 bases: TGTGCCAGCAGTTTGGCAAATGAGCAGTTCTTC. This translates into CASSLANEQFF.

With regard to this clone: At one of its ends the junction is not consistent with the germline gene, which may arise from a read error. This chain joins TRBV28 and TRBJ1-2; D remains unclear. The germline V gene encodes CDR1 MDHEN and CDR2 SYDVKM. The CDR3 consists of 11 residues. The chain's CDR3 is CASSWVYGYTF. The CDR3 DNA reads TGTGCCAGTAGTTGGGTCTATGGCTACACCTTC.

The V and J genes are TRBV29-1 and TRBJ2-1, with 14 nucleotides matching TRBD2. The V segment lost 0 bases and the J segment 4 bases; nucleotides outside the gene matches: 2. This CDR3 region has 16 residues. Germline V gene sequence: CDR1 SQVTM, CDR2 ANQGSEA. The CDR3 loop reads CSVEEGLAGGYNEQFF. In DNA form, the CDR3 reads TGCAGCGTTGAAGAAGGACTAGCGGGGGGATACAATGAGCAGTTCTTC.

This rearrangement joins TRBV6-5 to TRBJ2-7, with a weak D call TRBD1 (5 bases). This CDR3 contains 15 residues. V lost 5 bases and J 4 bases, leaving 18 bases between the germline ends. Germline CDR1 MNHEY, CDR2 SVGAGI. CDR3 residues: CASSPRPDNLYEQYF. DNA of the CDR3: TGTGCCAGCAGTCCCCGCCCGGACAATCTTTACGAGCAGTACTTC.

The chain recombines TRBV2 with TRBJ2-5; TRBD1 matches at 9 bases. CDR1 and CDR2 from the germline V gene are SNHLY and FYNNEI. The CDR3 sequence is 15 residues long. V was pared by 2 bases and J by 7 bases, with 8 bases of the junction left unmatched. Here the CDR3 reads CASSESSGTGLTQYF. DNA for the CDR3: TGTGCCAGCAGTGAAAGTTCCGGGACAGGGCTGACCCAGTACTTC.

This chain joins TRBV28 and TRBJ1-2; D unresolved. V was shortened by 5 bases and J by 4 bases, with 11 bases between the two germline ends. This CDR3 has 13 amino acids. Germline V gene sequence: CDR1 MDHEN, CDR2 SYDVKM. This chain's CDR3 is CASSNRGGYGYTF. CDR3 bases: TGTGCCAGCAGTAATCGAGGTGGCTATGGCTACACCTTC.

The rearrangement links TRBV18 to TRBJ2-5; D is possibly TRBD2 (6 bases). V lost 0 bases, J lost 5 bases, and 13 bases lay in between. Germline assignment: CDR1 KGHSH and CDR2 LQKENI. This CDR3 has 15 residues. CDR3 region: CASSPPGGGRETQYF. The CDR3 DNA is TGTGCCAGCTCACCACCGGGAGGCGGGCGGGAGACCCAGTACTTC.

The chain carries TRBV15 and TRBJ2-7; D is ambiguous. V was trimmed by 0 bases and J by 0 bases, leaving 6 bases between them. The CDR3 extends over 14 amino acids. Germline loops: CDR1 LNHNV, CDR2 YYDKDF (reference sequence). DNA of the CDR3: TGTGCCACCAGCAGAGATCTCGGCTCCTACGAGCAGTACTTC. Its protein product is CATSRDLGSYEQYF.

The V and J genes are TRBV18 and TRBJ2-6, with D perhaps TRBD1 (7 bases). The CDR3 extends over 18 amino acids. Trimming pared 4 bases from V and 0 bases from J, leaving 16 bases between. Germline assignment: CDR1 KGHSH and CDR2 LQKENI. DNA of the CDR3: TGTGCCAGCTCACTCGGGAGTGGACAGGCCTCTGGGGCCAACGTCCTGACTTTC. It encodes CASSLGSGQASGANVLTF.

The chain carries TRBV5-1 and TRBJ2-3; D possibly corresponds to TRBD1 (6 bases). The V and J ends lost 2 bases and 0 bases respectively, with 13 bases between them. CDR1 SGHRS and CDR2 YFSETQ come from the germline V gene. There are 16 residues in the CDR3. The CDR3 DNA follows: TGCGCCAGCAGCTTACAGGGTCCCACCAGCACAGATACGCAGTATTTT. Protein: CASSLQGPTSTDTQYF.

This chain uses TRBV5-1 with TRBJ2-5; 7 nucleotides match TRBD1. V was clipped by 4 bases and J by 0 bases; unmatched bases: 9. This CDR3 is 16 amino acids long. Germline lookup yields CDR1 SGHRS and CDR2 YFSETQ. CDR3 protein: CASSKGDRQYQETQYF. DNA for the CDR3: TGCGCCAGCAGCAAAGGGGACAGACAGTACCAAGAGACCCAGTACTTC.

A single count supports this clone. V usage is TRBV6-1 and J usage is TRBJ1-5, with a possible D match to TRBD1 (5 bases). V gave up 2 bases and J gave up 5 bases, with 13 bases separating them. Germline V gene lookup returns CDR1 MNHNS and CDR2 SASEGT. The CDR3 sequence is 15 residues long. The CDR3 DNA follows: TGTGCCAGCAGTGAACTCTCAGGGAATGATCAGCCCCAGCATTTT. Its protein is CASSELSGNDQPQHF.